The clone carrying this T cell receptor beta chain showed up just a few times. This sample was taken from a study of beta chain features in type 1 diabetes. In total, each donor contributed a single heparinised blood draw that averaged roughly 100 mL. Since all of the isolated RNA was reverse transcribed, expressed TCRB transcripts were what got sequenced. Generated by immunoSEQ multiplex PCR, the TCRdb table keeps only in-frame clones and is missing some. The sample has under 200,000 clones, about 8.1% seen once; the top ten hold almost 0.65%. V was shortened by 1 base and J by 10 bases, with 13 bases between the two germline ends. Germline V gene sequence: CDR1 MNHNS, CDR2 SASEGT. The CDR3 is made up of 13 amino acids.

The TCR sequence derives from a man aged 18 to 29 in good health. The gene calls are TRBV6-1 and TRBJ1-1, with D tentatively TRBD1 (5 bases). The specimen sequenced was central memory CD4+ T cells from blood. CDR3 region: CASSEGTFSSAFF. CDR3 DNA: TGTGCCAGCAGTGAAGGGACATTTTCGTCAGCTTTCTTT.